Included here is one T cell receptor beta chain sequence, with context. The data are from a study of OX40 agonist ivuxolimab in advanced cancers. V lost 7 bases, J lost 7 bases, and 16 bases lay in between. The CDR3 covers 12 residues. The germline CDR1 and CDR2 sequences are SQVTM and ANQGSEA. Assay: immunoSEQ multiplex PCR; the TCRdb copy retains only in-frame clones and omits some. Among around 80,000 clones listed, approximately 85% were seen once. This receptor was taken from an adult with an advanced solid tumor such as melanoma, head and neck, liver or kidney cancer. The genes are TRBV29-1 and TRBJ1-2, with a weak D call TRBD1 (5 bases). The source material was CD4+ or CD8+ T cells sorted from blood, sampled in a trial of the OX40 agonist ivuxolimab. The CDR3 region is CSGVGGNVGYTF. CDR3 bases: TGCAGCGGAGTTGGGGGTAATGTTGGCTACACCTTC.